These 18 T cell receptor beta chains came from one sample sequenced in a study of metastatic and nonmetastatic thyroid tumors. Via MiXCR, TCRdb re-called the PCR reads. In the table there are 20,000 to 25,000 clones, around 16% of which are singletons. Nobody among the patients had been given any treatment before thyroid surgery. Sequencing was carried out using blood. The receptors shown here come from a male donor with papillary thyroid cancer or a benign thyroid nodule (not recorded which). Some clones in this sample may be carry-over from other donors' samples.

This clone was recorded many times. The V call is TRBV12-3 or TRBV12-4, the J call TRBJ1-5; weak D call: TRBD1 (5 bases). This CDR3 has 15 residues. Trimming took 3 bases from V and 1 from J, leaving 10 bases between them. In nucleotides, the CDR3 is TGTGCCAGCAGTTTGGGCAGGACAAGCAATCAGCCCCAGCATTTT. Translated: CASSLGRTSNQPQHF.

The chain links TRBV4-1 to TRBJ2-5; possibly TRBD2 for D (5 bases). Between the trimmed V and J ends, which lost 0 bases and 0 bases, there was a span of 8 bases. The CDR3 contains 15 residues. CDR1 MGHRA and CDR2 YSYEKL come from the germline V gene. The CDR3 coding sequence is TGCGCCAGCAGCCAAGAAAAACTAGACCAAGAGACCCAGTACTTC. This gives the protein CASSQEKLDQETQYF.

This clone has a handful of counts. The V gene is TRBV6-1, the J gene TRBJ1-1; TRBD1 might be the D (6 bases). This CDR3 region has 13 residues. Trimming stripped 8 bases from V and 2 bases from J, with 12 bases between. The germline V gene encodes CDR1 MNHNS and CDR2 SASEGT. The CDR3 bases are TGTGCCAGCTCTCGGGACATAAACACTGAAGCTTTCTTT. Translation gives CASSRDINTEAFF.

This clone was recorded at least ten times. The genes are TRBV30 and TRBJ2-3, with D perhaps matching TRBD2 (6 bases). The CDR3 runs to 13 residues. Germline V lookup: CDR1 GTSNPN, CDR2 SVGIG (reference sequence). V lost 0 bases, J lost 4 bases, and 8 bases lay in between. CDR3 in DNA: TGTGCCTGGAGTGTAACGGGAGCAGATACGCAGTATTTT. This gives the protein CAWSVTGADTQYF.

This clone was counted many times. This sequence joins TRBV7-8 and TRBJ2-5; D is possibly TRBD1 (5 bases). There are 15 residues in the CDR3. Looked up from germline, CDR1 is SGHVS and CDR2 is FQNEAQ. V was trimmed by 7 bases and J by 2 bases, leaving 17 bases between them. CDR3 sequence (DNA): TGTGCCAGCAACCCAGAGACAGCCACTCAAGAGACCCAGTACTTC. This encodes CASNPETATQETQYF.

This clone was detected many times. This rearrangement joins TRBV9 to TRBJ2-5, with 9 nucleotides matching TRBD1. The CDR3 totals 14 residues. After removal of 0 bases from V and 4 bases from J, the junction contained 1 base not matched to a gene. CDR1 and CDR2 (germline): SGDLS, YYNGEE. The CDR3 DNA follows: TGTGCCAGCAGCGTAGACAGGGGGCGAGAGACCCAGTACTTC. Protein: CASSVDRGRETQYF.

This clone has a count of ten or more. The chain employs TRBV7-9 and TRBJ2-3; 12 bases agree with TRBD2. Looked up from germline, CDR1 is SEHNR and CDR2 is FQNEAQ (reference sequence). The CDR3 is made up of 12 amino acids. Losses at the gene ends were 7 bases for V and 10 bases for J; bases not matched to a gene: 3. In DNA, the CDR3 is TGTGCCAGCACCCTAGCGGGAGGGTCGCAGTATTTT. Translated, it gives CASTLAGGSQYF.

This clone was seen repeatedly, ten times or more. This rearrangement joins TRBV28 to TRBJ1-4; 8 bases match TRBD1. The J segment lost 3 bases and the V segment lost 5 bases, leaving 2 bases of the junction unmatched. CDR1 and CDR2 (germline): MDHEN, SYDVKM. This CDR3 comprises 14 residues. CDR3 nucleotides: TGTGCCAGCAGTCTGACAGGGGCTAATGAAAAACTGTTTTTT. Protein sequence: CASSLTGANEKLFF. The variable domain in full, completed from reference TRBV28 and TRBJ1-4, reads DVKVTQSSRYLVKRTGEKVFLECVQDMDHENMFWYRQDPGLGLRLIYFSYDVKMKEKGDIPEGYSVSREKKERFSLILESASTNQTSMYLCASSLTGANEKLFFGSGTQLSVL.

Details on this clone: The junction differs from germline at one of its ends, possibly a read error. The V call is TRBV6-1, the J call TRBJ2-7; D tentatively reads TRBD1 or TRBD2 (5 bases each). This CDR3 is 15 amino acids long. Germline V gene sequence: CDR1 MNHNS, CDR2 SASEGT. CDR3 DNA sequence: TGTGCCAGCACTGAAGGTATAGGGGAGTCATACGAGCAGTACTTC. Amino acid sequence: CASTEGIGESYEQYF.

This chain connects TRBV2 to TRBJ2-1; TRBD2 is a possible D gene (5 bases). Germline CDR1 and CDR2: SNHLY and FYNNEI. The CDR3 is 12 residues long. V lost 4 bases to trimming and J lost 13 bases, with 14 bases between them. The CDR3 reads CASSATWRNQFF. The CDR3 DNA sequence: TGTGCCAGCAGTGCAACATGGAGGAATCAGTTCTTC.

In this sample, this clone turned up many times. DNA for the CDR3: TGTGCCTGGAGTCCCGGACTAACTAGCTCCTACAATGAGCAGTTCTTC. Translating gives CAWSPGLTSSYNEQFF. This chain joins TRBV30 and TRBJ2-1; D is possibly TRBD2 (6 bases). This CDR3 has 16 residues. Germline loops: CDR1 GTSNPN, CDR2 SVGIG (reference sequence). V lost 2 bases, J lost 0 bases, and 14 bases lay in between.

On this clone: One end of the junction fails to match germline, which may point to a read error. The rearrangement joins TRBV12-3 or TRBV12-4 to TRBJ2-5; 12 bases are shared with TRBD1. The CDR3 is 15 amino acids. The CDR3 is CSSSSGTGGQEAQYF. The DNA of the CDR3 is TGTTCCAGCAGTTCCGGGACAGGGGGCCAAGAGGCCCAGTACTTC.

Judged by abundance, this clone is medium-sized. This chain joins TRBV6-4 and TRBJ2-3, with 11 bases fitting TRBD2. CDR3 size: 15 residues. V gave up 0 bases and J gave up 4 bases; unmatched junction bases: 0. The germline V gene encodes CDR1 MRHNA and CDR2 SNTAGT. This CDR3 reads CASSDSSGGADTQYF. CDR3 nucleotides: TGTGCCAGCAGTGACTCTAGCGGGGGGGCAGATACGCAGTATTTT.

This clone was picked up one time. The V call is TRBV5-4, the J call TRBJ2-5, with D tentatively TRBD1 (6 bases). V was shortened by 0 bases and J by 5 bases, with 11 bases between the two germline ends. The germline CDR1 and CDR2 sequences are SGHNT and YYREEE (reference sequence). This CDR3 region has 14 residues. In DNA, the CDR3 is TGTGCCAGCAGCTTGGGGTGGGGGCCGGAGACCCAGTACTTC. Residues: CASSLGWGPETQYF.

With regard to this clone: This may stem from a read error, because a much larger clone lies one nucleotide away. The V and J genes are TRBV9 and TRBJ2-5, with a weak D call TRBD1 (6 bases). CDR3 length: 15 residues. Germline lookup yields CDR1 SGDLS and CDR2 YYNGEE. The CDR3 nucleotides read TGTGCCAGCAGCGGAGCCCTGGGGGCGCAAGAGACCCATTACTTC. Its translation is CASSGALGAQETHYF.

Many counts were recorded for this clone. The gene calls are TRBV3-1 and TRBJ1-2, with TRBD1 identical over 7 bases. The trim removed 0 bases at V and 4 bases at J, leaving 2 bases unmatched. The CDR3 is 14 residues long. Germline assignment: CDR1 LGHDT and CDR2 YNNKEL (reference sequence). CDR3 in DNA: TGTGCCAGCAGCCAAGATAGGGACAGCTATGGCTACACCTTC. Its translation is CASSQDRDSYGYTF.

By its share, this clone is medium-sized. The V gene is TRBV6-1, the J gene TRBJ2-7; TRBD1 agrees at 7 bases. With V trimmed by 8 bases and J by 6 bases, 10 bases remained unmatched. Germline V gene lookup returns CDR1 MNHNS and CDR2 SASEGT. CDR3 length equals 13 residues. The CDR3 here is CASGSHRGSEQYF. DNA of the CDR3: TGTGCCAGCGGATCACACAGGGGCAGCGAGCAGTACTTC.

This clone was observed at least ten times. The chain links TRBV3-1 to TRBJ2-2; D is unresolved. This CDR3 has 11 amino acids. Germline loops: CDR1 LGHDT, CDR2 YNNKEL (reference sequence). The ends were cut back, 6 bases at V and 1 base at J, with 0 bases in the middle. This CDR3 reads CASRNTGELFF. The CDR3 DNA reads TGTGCCAGCAGGAACACCGGGGAGCTGTTTTTT.